This T cell receptor (beta chain) was captured by sequencing in a study of T cell responses to AZD1222 COVID-19 vaccine. Germline V CDR1 and CDR2: SGHTA, FQGNSA. This CDR3 contains 15 residues. With 4 bases clipped from V and 4 bases from J, the junction kept 6 bases outside the gene matches. Turning to this clone: Its antigen is as yet unknown.

Overall study findings and caveats: Spike-specific TCR depth and breadth grew after two AZD1222 doses.

Assay used: immunoSEQ multiplex PCR; TCRdb lists only in-frame clones, some missing. There are some 180,000 clones in the sample; almost 95% occur only once, and over 1% lies in the top ten. The sequencing used peripheral blood, collected on day 0 of AZD1222 vaccination. This TCR was recovered from an adult in good health. This chain joins TRBV7-2 and TRBJ1-2; 10 bases are a match to TRBD1. The CDR3, as DNA: TGTGCCAGCAGCTCTCCGGGGACAGGGGTCTATGGCTACACCTTC. Translation gives CASSSPGTGVYGYTF.